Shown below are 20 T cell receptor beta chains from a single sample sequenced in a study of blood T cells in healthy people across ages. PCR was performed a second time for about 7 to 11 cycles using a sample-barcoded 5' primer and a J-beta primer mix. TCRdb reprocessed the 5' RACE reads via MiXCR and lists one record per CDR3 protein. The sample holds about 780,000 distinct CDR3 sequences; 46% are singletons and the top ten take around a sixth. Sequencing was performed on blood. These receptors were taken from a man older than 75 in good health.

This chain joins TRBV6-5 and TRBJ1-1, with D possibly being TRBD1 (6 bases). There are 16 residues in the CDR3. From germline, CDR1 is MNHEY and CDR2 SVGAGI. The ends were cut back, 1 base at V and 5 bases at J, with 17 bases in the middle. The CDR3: CASSYLPGQRRTEAFF. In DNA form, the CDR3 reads TGTGCCAGCAGTTACTTACCGGGACAACGGAGGACTGAAGCTTTCTTT.

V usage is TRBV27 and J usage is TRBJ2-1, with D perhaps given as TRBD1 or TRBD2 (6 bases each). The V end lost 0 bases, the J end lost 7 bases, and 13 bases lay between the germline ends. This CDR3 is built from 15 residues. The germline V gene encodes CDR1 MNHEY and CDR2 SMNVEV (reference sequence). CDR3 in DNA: TGTGCCAGCAGTTTATCGTTGGGGGGCCTTAATGAGCAGTTCTTC. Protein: CASSLSLGGLNEQFF.

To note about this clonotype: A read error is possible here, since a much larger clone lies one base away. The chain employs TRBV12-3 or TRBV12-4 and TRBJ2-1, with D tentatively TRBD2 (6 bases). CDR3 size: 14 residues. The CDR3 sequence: CASSLAGSSNKQFF. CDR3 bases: TGTGCCAGCAGTTTGGCCGGGAGTTCCAATAAGCAGTTCTTC.

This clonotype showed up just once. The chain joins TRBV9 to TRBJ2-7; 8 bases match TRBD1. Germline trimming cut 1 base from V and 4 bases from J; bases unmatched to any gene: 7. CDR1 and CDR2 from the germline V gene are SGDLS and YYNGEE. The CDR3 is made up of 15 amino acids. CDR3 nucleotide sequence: TGTGCCAGCAGCGTACAGGCAGGGGGCGTATACGAGCAGTACTTC. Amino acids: CASSVQAGGVYEQYF.

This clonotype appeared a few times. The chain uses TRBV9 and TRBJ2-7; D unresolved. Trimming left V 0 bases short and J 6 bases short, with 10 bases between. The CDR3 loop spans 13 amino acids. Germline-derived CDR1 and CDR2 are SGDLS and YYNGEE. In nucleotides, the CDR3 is TGTGCCAGCAGCGTAGGATCGGCCCGCGAGCAGTACTTC. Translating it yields CASSVGSAREQYF. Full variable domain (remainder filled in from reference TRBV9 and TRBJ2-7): DSGVTQTPKHLITATGQRVTLRCSPRSGDLSVYWYQQSLDQGLQFLIQYYNGEERAKGNILERFSAQQFPDLHSELNLSSLELGDSALYFCASSVGSAREQYFGPGTRLTVT.

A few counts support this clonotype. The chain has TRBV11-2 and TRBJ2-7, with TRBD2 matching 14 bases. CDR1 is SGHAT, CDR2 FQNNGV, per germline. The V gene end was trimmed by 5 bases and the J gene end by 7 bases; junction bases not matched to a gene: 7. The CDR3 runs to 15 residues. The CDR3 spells CASSHPGLAGVEQYF. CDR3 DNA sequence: TGTGCCAGCAGCCATCCGGGACTAGCGGGAGTTGAGCAGTACTTC.

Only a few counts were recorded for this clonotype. The CDR3 nucleotides read TGCGCCAGCAGCTTGGACCCGCATCGGGATACGCAGTATTTT. This codes for CASSLDPHRDTQYF. This chain joins TRBV5-1 and TRBJ2-3; D gene uncertain. Per germline, CDR1 SGHRS and CDR2 YFSETQ. The CDR3 loop spans 14 amino acids. V shed 0 bases and J shed 6 bases, with 11 bases lying between them.

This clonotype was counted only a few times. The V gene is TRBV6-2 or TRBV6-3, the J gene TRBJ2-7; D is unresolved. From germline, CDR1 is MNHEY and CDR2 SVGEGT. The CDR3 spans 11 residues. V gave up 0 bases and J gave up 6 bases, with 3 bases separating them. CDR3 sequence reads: CASSYSSEQYF. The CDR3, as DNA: TGTGCCAGCAGTTACTCGAGCGAGCAGTACTTC.

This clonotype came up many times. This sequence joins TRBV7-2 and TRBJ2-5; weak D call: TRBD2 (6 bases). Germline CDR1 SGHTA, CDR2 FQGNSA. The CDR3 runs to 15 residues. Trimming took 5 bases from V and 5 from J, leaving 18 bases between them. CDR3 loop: CASSAGSTRGETQYF. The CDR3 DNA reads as TGTGCCAGCAGCGCTGGGAGTACCCGGGGGGAGACCCAGTACTTC. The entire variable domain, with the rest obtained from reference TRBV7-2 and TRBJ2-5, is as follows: GAGVSQSPSNKVTEKGKDVELRCDPISGHTALYWYRQSLGQGLEFLIYFQGNSAPDKSGLPSDRFSAERTGGSVSTLTIQRTQQEDSAVYLCASSAGSTRGETQYFGPGTRLLVL.

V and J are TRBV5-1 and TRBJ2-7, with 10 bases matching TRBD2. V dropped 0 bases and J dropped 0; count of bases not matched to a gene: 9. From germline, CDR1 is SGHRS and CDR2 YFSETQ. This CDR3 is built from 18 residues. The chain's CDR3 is CASSLELAGEISSYEQYF. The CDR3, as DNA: TGCGCCAGCAGCTTGGAGCTAGCGGGAGAGATAAGCTCCTACGAGCAGTACTTC.

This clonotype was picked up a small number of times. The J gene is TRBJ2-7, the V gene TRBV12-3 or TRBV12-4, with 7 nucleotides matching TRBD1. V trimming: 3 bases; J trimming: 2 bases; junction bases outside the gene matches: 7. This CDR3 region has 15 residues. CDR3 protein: CASSFGPQGTYEQYF. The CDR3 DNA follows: TGTGCCAGCAGTTTCGGCCCACAGGGGACCTACGAGCAGTACTTC.

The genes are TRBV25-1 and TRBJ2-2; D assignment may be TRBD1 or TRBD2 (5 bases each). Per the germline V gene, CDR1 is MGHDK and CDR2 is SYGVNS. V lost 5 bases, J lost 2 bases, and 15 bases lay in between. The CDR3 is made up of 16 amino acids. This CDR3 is CASSSRSGLNTGELFF. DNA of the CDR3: TGTGCCAGCAGTTCTAGATCGGGGCTTAACACCGGGGAGCTGTTTTTT.

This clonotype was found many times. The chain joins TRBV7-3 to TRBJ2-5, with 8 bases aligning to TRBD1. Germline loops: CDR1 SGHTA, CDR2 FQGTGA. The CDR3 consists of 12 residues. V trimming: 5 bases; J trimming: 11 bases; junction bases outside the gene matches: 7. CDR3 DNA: TGTGCCAGCAGCCTGGGGACAGGTGAGCAGTACTTC. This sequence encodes CASSLGTGEQYF.

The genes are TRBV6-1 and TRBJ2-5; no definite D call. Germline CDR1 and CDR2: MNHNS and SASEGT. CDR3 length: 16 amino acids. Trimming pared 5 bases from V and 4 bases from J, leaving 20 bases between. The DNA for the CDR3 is TGTGCCAGCAGTCCCCTGGGCCCCGTTTTTGCAGAGACCCAGTACTTC. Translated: CASSPLGPVFAETQYF.

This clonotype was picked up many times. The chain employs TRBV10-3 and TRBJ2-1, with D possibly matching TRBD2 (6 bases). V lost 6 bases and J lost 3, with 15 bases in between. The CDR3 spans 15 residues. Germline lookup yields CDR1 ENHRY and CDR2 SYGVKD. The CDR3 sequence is CAISPNSGRYNEQFF. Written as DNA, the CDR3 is TGTGCCATCAGCCCGAATAGCGGACGCTACAATGAGCAGTTCTTC.

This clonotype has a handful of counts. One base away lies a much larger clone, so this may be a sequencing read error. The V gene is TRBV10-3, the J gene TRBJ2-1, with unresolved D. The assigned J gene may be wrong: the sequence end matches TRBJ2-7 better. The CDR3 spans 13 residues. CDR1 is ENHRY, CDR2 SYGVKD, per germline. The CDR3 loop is CASSEWIYNEQYF. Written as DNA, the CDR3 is TGTGCCAGCAGTGAGTGGATATACAATGAGCAGTACTTC.

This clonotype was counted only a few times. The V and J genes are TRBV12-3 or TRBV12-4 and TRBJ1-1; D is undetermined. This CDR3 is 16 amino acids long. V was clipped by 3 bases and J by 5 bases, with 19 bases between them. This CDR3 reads CASSFSLTADGTEAFF. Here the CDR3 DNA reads TGTGCCAGCAGTTTTAGCCTCACGGCCGATGGGACTGAAGCTTTCTTT.

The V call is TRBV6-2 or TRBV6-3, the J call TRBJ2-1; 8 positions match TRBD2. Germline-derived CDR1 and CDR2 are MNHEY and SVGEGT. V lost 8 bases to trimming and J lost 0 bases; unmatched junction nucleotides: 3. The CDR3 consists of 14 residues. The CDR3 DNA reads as TGTGCCAGCGGGACTAGAAGCTCCTACAATGAGCAGTTCTTC. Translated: CASGTRSSYNEQFF.

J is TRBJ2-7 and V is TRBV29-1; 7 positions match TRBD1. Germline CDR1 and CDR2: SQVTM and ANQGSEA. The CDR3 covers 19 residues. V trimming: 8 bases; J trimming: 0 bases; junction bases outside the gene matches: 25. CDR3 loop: CSHKPWRSEGAANSYEQYF. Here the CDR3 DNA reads TGCAGCCACAAACCTTGGAGATCCGAGGGGGCAGCTAACTCCTACGAGCAGTACTTC.

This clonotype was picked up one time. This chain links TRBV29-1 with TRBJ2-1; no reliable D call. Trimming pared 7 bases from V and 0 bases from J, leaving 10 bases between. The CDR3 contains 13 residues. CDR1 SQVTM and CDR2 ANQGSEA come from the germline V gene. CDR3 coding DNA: TGCAGCGCCTCTGATGGCTCCTACAATGAGCAGTTCTTC. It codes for CSASDGSYNEQFF.